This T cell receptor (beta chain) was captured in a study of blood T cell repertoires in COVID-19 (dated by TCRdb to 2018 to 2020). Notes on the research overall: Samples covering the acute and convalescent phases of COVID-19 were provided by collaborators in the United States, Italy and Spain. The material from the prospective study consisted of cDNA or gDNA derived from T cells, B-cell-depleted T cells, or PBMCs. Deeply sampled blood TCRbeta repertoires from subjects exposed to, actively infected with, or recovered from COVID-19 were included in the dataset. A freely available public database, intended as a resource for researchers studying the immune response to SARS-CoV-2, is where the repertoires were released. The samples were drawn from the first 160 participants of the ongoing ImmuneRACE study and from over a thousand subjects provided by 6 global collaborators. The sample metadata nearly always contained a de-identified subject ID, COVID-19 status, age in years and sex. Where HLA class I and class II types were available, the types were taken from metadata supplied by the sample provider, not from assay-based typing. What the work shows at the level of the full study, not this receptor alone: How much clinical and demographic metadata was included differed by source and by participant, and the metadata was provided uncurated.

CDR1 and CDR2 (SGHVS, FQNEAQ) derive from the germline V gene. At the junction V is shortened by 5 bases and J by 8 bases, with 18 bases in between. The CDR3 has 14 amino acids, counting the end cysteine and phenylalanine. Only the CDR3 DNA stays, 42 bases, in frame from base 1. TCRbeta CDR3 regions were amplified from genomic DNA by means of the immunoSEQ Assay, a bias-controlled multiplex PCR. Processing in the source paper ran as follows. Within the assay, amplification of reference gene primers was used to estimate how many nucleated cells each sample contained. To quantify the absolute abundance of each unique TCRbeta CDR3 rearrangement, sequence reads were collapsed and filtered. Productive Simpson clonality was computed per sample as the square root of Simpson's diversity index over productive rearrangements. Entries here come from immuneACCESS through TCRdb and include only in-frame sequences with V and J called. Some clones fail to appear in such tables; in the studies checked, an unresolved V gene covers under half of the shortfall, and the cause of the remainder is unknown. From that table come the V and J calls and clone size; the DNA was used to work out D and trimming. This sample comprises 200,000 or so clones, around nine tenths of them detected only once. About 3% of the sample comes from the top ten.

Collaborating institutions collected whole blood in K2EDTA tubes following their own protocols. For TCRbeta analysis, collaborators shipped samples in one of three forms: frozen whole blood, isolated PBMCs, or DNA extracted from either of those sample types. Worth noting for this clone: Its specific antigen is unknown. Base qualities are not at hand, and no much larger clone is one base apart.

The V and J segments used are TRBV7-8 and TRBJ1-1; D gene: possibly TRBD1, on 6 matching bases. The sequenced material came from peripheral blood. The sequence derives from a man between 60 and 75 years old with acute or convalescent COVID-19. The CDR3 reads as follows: CASSPGGTPGEAFF. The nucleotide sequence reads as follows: TGTGCCAGCAGCCCGGGGGGCACCCCCGGGGAAGCTTTCTTT.